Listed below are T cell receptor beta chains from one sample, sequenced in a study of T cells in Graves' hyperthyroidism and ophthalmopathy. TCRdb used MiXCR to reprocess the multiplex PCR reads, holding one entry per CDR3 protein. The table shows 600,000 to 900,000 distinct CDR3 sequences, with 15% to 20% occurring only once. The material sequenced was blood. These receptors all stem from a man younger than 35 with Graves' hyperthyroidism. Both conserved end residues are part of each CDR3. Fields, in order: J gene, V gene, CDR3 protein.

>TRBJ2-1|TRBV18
CASSPTAGVNNEQFF
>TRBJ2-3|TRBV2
CASRTDTDTQYF
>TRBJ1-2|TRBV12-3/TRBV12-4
CASSSVNYGYTF
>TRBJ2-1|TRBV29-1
CSVDAPRWEGQNNEQFF
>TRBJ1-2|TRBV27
CASGNTGGGDGYTF
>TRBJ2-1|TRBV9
CASSVGALAGLDNEQFF
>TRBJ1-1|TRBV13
CASSLLEGTEAFF
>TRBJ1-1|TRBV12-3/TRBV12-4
CASSLGDSTADTEAFF
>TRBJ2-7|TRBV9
CASSVGGAGTTYEQYF
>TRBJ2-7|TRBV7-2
CASRGSGRGLREQYF
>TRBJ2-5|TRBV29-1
CSVSTGVGETQYF
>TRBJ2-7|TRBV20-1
CSATTGGHEQYF
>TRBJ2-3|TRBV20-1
CSASGGEGLIADTQYF
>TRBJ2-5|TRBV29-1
CSVVGTGGVQTQYF
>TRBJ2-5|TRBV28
CASRTQETQYF
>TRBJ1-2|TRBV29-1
CSVEDTGGYYGYTF
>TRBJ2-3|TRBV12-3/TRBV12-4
CASKLAGAIDTQYF
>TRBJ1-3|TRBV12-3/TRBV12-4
CASSQTGDSGNTIYF
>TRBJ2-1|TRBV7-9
CASSPSGQGEQFF
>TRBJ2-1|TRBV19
CASSIAGGRGNEQFF
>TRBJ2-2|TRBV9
CASSVLSGRGTGELFF
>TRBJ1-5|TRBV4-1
CASSHQGRGNQPQHF
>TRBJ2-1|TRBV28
CATRLREYNEQFF
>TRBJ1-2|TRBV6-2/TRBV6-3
CASISSGTGDGYTF
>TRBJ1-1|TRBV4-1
CASSRRDSTNTEAFF
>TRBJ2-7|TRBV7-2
CASSLGTGGFDEQYF
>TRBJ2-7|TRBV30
CAWSGYSYSYEQYF
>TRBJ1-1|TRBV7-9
CASSLESYYTEAFF
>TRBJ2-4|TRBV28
CASSLRGAALAKNIQYF